The TCR beta chain described here comes from a study of Ad26.COV2.S vaccination and SARS-CoV-2 variants (dated by TCRdb to the early 2020s). Looking at the study overall: Vaccine-arm donors came from COV1001, a multicentre, randomized, double-blind, placebo-controlled phase I-IIa trial of Ad26.COV2.S in healthy adults. Ad26.COV2.S was given intramuscularly at 5x10^10 or 1x10^11 viral particles, as a single shot or as two shots 56 days apart. TCRbeta repertoire sequencing served as the tool for gauging how specific and how broad the SARS-CoV-2-reactive T cell receptors were following Ad26.COV2.S vaccination. The TCR-sequenced set comprised approximately 30 samples: approximately 19 Ad26.COV2.S vaccine recipients, 5 placebo recipients and 8 SARS-CoV-2 convalescent individuals. Participants in the trial were split at random into five groups of five each, receiving low-dose or high-dose Ad26.COV2.S once or twice, or else placebo on both occasions. Investigators remained blinded to trial group allocation during experiments and outcome assessment. Study-wide conclusions, independent of this receptor: The study lacked the statistical power to compare responses across vaccine doses or regimens. The authors noted that total T cell responses may have been underestimated by the TCR breadth and depth analyses. Substantial breadth of spike-specific CD8+ and CD4+ T cell responses was reported after vaccination. Comparable non-spike TCR breadth was observed between vaccine and placebo recipients, consistent with only spike being contained in the vaccine. Higher spike-specific TCR breadth was observed in Ad26.COV2.S recipients than in placebo recipients (P = 0.0014).

TCRbeta CDR3 regions were sequenced with the immunoSEQ Assay. After extraction, genomic DNA underwent amplification by bias-controlled multiplex PCR, followed by high-throughput sequencing. The authors' pipeline ran thus. To quantify the absolute abundance of each unique TCRbeta CDR3 region, sequences were collapsed and filtered. Usable DNA was measured by amplifying reference genes present in all nucleated cells, and TCRbeta template counts were normalized to that usable DNA to estimate T cell fraction. Repertoire TCRs were annotated as SARS-CoV-2-specific by exact matching of V gene, CDR3 amino acid sequence and J gene to a known reactive TCR set. The reference SARS-CoV-2 TCR set came from MIRA and was filtered for enrichment in COVID-19-positive ImmuneCODE repertoires, removing public or cross-reactive TCRs. Based on the MIRA antigens, annotated TCRs were further analysed at the level of specific ORF or position within ORF. Breadth was defined as the number of annotated unique rearrangements divided by the total number of unique productive rearrangements, and depth was defined as the summed frequency of the annotated unique rearrangements. Two-sided Wilcoxon rank-sum tests were used to compare TCR breadth between groups. TCRdb holds this immuneACCESS table with in-frame rearrangements only. Some clones are missing; in checked studies, unresolved V genes explain under half, and the rest has no known cause. V, J and clone size were drawn from that table, and D and trimming were deduced from the DNA. The sample yields some 290,000 clones; about 86% were counted once. Clones ranked in the top ten supply more than 1.5% of the sample.

With regard to this clone: Its target antigen remains unknown. Per-base quality was not reported, and no clone a single base away is much larger than it.

The CDR1 and CDR2 encoded by the germline V gene are SNHLY and FYNNEI. The CDR3 contains 13 residues, cysteine and phenylalanine counted. Here the CDR3 DNA is all that survives: 39 bases in frame from base 1. The germline ends are 5 bases apart after V is trimmed by 2 bases and J by 0 bases. The sample's treatment or condition label, decoded: over 15 received Ad26.COV2.S at low or high dose, single or two shots; about 5 received placebo; per-sample allocation not given. For vaccine and placebo recipients, the sequenced repertoires came from samples collected on day 63 after the first injection. Cohort 1b enrolled roughly 25 adults aged 18-55 years at a single site in Boston, USA, between 29 July and 7 August 2020. As a vaccine, Ad26.COV2.S was a replication-incompetent adenovirus type 26 vector that expressed a prefusion-stabilized SARS-CoV-2 spike protein derived from the original Wuhan strain.

The rearrangement combines TRBV2 with TRBJ2-7, with the identity of the D gene unclear. This specimen was peripheral blood, taken in a trial of Ad26.COV2.S vaccine versus placebo. This clonotype was obtained from a person aged 18-60 years who received the Ad26.COV2.S COVID-19 vaccine or a placebo. The CDR3 loop reads CASSEIFSYEQYF. The sequenced DNA is TGTGCCAGCAGTGAAATTTTCTCCTACGAGCAGTACTTC.